This TCR beta chain came from a study of T cells in women clearing cervical HPV infection. Study summary: Control women cleared a single incident HPV16 infection within 12 months.

Profiling relied on immunoSEQ multiplex PCR, and the TCRdb table lists in-frame clones only, not all of them. Recorded for this sample: some 25,000 clones. The sequencing input was blood buffy coat. The TCR sequence derives from a woman between 18 and 75 years old with a cervical HPV16 infection that either progressed to CIN3+ or cleared (not recorded which).

The sequenced CDR3 bases are TGTGCCAGCAGTGAATCGCGGACAGGGGCGGATCGTGAG. Amino acids: CASSESRTGADRE. The CDR3 as a whole reads CASSESRTGADREQFF. This chain connects TRBV2 to TRBJ2-1; 9 nucleotides line up with TRBD1. The sequenced fragment ends 3 residues before the CDR3 boundary, so the rest is inferred from the germline J gene. V gave up 2 bases and J gave up 9 bases; unmatched junction bases: 11. The V gene's germline CDR1 is SNHLY and CDR2 FYNNEI. This CDR3 has 16 amino acids.